The TCR beta chain described here comes from a study of shared clonotypes between healthy human individuals. It was at deep level that the assay was run. The assay was immunoSEQ multiplex PCR, and TCRdb's table has in-frame clones only and misses some. This sample has under 2,000,000 clones, with approximately 95% found just once. Details on this clone: Its antigen is unknown.

As defined, naive CD8 cells were CD45RO-negative and positively selected for CCR7, with terminally differentiated effector memory CD45RA+ cells excluded. This CDR3 spans 15 amino acids. CDR1 and CDR2 (germline): MNHEY, SMNVEV (reference sequence). Trimming shortened V by 6 bases and J by 0 bases, and 14 bases separated the two germline ends. Whole-study results and caveats: In general, naive subsets displayed greater estimated richness than memory subsets did. Among a handful of donors, roughly 5.4% of naive CD4 clonotypes were found in common. Sequencing depth was a factor that was expected to affect clonotype sharing among donors.

This sequence was found in a man aged 18 to 30 in good health. This rearrangement joins TRBV27 to TRBJ1-1; tentatively, D is TRBD1 (6 bases). Sequenced: naive CD8+ T cells sorted from blood. The CDR3 sequence: CASREDRFVNTEAFF. In DNA, the CDR3 is TGTGCCAGCAGAGAGGACAGATTCGTGAACACTGAAGCTTTCTTT.